What follows are 4 T cell receptor beta chains derived from one specimen sequenced in a study of blood T cell repertoires in COVID-19. Profiling relied on immunoSEQ multiplex PCR, and the TCRdb table lists in-frame clones only, not all of them. Here the sample spans about 150,000 clones, around 86% being singletons. Sequenced: peripheral blood. The origin of the receptors is a man older than 75 with acute or convalescent COVID-19.

V gene TRBV19 combines with J gene TRBJ1-1; no definite D call. The CDR3 totals 16 residues. Germline V gives CDR1 LNHDA, CDR2 SQIVND (reference sequence). With 7 bases removed from V and 1 base from J, the gap between germline ends came to 19 bases. Written as DNA, the CDR3 is TGTGCCAGTAATTGGTTTCCCCTCCGGGAGAACACTGAAGCTTTCTTT. It yields the protein CASNWFPLRENTEAFF.

The chain links TRBV28 to TRBJ2-1; 8 positions agree with TRBD2. J was trimmed by 0 bases and V by 7 bases; bases with no gene match: 2. CDR3 size: 14 residues. Germline V gene data show CDR1 as MDHEN and CDR2 as SYDVKM. CDR3 amino acids: CASIAGLSYNEQFF. DNA of the CDR3: TGTGCCAGCATAGCGGGACTCTCCTACAATGAGCAGTTCTTC.

This clone was counted between two and nine times. This rearrangement joins TRBV6-5 to TRBJ1-4; a possible D gene is TRBD1 (6 bases). The germline gives CDR1 MNHEY, CDR2 SVGAGI. The V and J ends lost 5 bases and 3 bases respectively, with 10 bases between them. The CDR3 is 14 amino acids. CDR3 nucleotide sequence: TGTGCCAGCAGTAGGGGGACGGCTAATGAAAAACTGTTTTTT. This translates into CASSRGTANEKLFF.

The chain has TRBV7-2 and TRBJ1-2, with D possibly matching TRBD1 (5 bases). The CDR3 contains 14 residues. Germline V gene sequence: CDR1 SGHTA, CDR2 FQGNSA. V shed 0 bases and J shed 4 bases, with 9 bases lying between them. CDR3 loop: CASSLARGSYGYTF. In nucleotides, the CDR3 is TGTGCCAGCAGCTTAGCTAGGGGCAGCTATGGCTACACCTTC.